This T cell receptor (beta chain) was identified during a study of cytomegalovirus exposure and HLA in healthy donors. With respect to this clone: The antigen remains undetermined.

The length of the CDR3 is 15 residues. Looked up from germline, CDR1 is SNHLY and CDR2 is FYNNEI. The V end was cut by 1 base, the J end by 3 bases, with 10 bases between. TCRdb's copy holds only in-frame clones and misses some; the assay was immunoSEQ multiplex PCR. This repertoire shows about 110,000 clones, approximately 85% found once; its top ten account for approximately 3%. Study-wide results and caveats: TCR clusters originating in the first cohort tended to co-occur in the 120 validation repertoires, according to a later analysis. Investigators reported under 200 TCR beta chains as tied to cytomegalovirus.

The TCR sequence derives from a woman aged 18-35 years in good health and CMV-seronegative. V gene TRBV2 combines with J gene TRBJ2-1; D ambiguous. The sequenced sample was PBMCs. The CDR3 bases are TGTGCCAGCAGTGAAGGGCTAGTTCGCTACAATGAGCAGTTCTTC. It specifies CASSEGLVRYNEQFF.